The source of this TCR beta chain is a study of shared T cell receptors in the human thymus. The assay was immunoSEQ multiplex PCR, and TCRdb's table has in-frame clones only and misses some. Here the sample spans some 760,000 clones, approximately 83% being singletons. With V trimmed by 6 bases and J by 5 bases, 7 bases remained unmatched. The CDR3 has 14 amino acids. Germline assignment: CDR1 MNHNY and CDR2 SVGAGI (reference sequence). These data are also associated with another study on human thymus T cells. That paper adds: The thymus was resected at corrective cardiac surgery. Usage of V and J genes appeared biased in thymic and blood repertoires. Related research reported highly overlapping thymic repertoires among unrelated individuals.

The receptor was isolated from a girl in the first two years of life with a congenital heart defect. The specimen was thymocytes. This chain links TRBV6-6 with TRBJ2-7; 10 bases fit TRBD1. CDR3 DNA: TGTGCCAGCAGAGAGCCCGGGACAGGGGACGAGCAGTACTTC. This sequence encodes CASREPGTGDEQYF.